The rows below give T cell receptor beta chains drawn from one sample of a study of vaccination and CD4 T cells after COVID-19. Their antigens remain unidentified. MiXCR was run by TCRdb on the PCR reads, yielding one entry per CDR3 protein. Of more than 9,500 distinct CDR3 sequences listed, around 45% are singletons. Sample: cultured CD4+ T cells from blood, taken after SARS-CoV-2 vaccination. All receptors come from a human donor with COVID-19. Each CDR3 is given with its conserved first and last residue. Each record gives: V gene, J gene, clone size, D gene, CDR3 protein, CDR3 DNA. The D gene is left open where the match is weak. For some rows the clone size is stated as once, few or many, or as a class when expanded; others skip it.

>TRBV6-4|TRBJ2-1|NA|TRBD1
CASSRDRAGAEQFF
TGTGCCAGCTCCCGGGACAGGGCCGGAGCGGAGCAGTTCTTC
>TRBV19|TRBJ1-1|few|TRBD1
CASSIRTGEMNTEAFF
TGTGCCAGTAGTATCCGGACAGGTGAAATGAACACTGAAGCTTTCTTT
>TRBV6-4|TRBJ1-2|NA|NA
CASSDGAGRSDGYTF
TGTGCCAGCAGTGACGGGGCAGGGCGATCGGATGGCTACACCTTC
>TRBV20-1|TRBJ2-3|NA|TRBD2
CSTKRGGAPDTQYF
TGCAGTACCAAACGCGGGGGGGCCCCAGATACGCAGTATTTT
>TRBV20-1|TRBJ2-1|NA|TRBD2
CSAMTSGGAWYNEQFF
TGCAGTGCAATGACTAGCGGGGGGGCATGGTACAATGAGCAGTTCTTC
>TRBV5-1|TRBJ1-2|NA|TRBD1
CASRETGGYGYTF
TGCGCCAGCAGGGAGACAGGGGGGTATGGCTACACCTTC
>TRBV20-1|TRBJ1-5|few|NA
CSARDRGDQPQHF
TGCAGTGCTAGAGACCGAGGGGATCAGCCCCAGCATTTT
>TRBV20-1|TRBJ2-7|NA|NA
CSAATEYEQYF
TGCAGTGCCGCGACAGAATACGAGCAGTACTTC
>TRBV28|TRBJ1-2|NA|TRBD1
CASSFTQGDNTF
TGTGCCAGCAGTTTTACACAGGGGGATAACACCTTC
>TRBV6-1|TRBJ2-1|NA|NA
CASSERSNGARNEQFF
TGTGCCAGCAGTGAAAGGAGTAATGGGGCGAGGAATGAGCAGTTCTTC
>TRBV5-5|TRBJ2-3|NA|NA
CASSRGGDTDTQYF
TGTGCCAGCAGCAGGGGGGGAGACACAGATACGCAGTATTTT
>TRBV11-2|TRBJ2-5|NA|NA
CASSPQGGQETQYF
TGTGCCAGCAGCCCACAGGGGGGGCAAGAGACCCAGTACTTC
>TRBV27|TRBJ1-2|few|NA
CASSLEGYGYTF
TGTGCCAGCAGTTTAGAGGGCTATGGCTACACCTTC
>TRBV6-1|TRBJ2-7|NA|TRBD1
CASSQGRTGGHEQYF
TGTGCCAGCAGCCAGGGTCGGACAGGGGGCCACGAGCAGTACTTC
>TRBV7-9|TRBJ1-2|NA|NA
CASGVGGLYGYTF
TGTGCCAGCGGCGTGGGGGGGCTCTATGGCTACACCTTC
>TRBV19|TRBJ1-1|few|NA
CASRGRFGTEAFF
TGTGCCAGCCGTGGGCGGTTCGGCACTGAAGCTTTCTTT
>TRBV30|TRBJ2-5|NA|NA
CAWSNGNQETQYF
TGTGCCTGGAGTAATGGAAACCAAGAGACCCAGTACTTC
>TRBV20-1|TRBJ2-3|NA|NA
CSAEIRRGGADTQYF
TGCAGTGCTGAGATTAGGAGGGGGGGGGCAGATACGCAGTATTTT
>TRBV20-1|TRBJ2-5|few|TRBD2
CSAKRLAGGLMETQYF
TGCAGTGCTAAAAGACTAGCGGGGGGGCTCATGGAGACCCAGTACTTC
>TRBV27|TRBJ2-7|few|NA
CASSSVWGTQYF
TGTGCCAGCAGCTCCGTATGGGGTACCCAGTACTTC
>TRBV7-3|TRBJ2-5|NA|TRBD1
CASSVTTGGRETQYF
TGTGCCAGCAGCGTAACAACAGGGGGACGGGAGACCCAGTACTTC
>TRBV20-1|TRBJ2-2|few|TRBD1
CSAVNRGRDTGELFF
TGCAGTGCTGTAAACAGGGGGCGCGACACCGGGGAGCTGTTTTTT
>TRBV5-4|TRBJ1-6|NA|TRBD1
CASSLPTGGNSPLHF
TGTGCCAGCAGCTTGCCGACAGGGGGCAATTCACCCCTCCACTTT
>TRBV2|TRBJ1-3|NA|NA
CASSVTGGTIYF
TGTGCCAGCAGTGTCACAGGAGGGACCATATATTTT
>TRBV18|TRBJ1-4|NA|NA
CASSLNTQGEKLFF
TGTGCCAGCTCACTCAACACCCAGGGGGAAAAACTGTTTTTT
>TRBV5-8|TRBJ1-5|NA|TRBD1
CASRTGTGYFQPQHF
TGTGCCAGCAGAACCGGGACAGGGTACTTTCAGCCCCAGCATTTT
>TRBV7-9|TRBJ2-7|NA|TRBD1
CASSLTPGGHPYEQYF
TGTGCCAGCAGCTTAACCCCAGGGGGTCATCCCTACGAGCAGTACTTC
>TRBV7-8|TRBJ1-1|NA|NA
CASSLRQATEAFF
TGTGCCAGCAGCTTACGGCAAGCCACTGAAGCTTTCTTT
>TRBV6-2/TRBV6-3|TRBJ2-1|NA|TRBD2
CASSLAGALGNEQFF
TGTGCCAGCAGTTTAGCGGGGGCACTCGGCAATGAGCAGTTCTTC
>TRBV6-1|TRBJ1-2|NA|TRBD1
CASSEQGAVGYTF
TGTGCCAGCAGCGAACAGGGGGCCGTCGGCTACACCTTC
>TRBV18|TRBJ1-6|once|TRBD1
CASSPLQGHNSPLHF
TGTGCCAGCTCACCACTACAGGGGCATAATTCACCCCTCCACTTT
>TRBV24-1|TRBJ1-2|few|TRBD1
CATSEAGQGAGGYTF
TGTGCCACCAGTGAGGCGGGACAGGGGGCCGGTGGCTACACCTTC
>TRBV27|TRBJ1-1|few|NA
CASSLNGQTMNTEAFF
TGTGCCAGCAGCCTGAACGGACAGACCATGAACACTGAAGCTTTCTTT
>TRBV11-3|TRBJ2-3|NA|TRBD1
CASTLGQGRSTDTQYF
TGTGCCAGCACCTTGGGACAGGGAAGGAGTACAGATACGCAGTATTTT
>TRBV11-3|TRBJ1-1|few|NA
CASRFSWMLNTEAFF
TGTGCCAGCAGATTTAGCTGGATGCTGAACACTGAAGCTTTCTTT
>TRBV30|TRBJ1-5|NA|TRBD1
CAWRGQGWNQPQHF
TGTGCCTGGAGGGGACAGGGTTGGAATCAGCCCCAGCATTTT
>TRBV7-6|TRBJ2-6|NA|TRBD1
CASSKTGGAGANVLTF
TGTGCCAGCAGCAAAACAGGGGGCGCTGGGGCCAACGTCCTGACTTTC
>TRBV2|TRBJ1-2|NA|NA
CASSSPTGGYTF
TGTGCCAGCAGTAGTCCGACGGGGGGCTACACCTTC
>TRBV6-5|TRBJ1-1|NA|NA
CASSYVGMNTEAFF
TGTGCCAGCAGTTACGTGGGGATGAACACTGAAGCTTTCTTT
>TRBV20-1|TRBJ1-2|NA|NA
CSAPALSLNYGYTF
TGCAGTGCTCCCGCATTATCCCTAAACTATGGCTACACCTTC
>TRBV7-6|TRBJ1-3|NA|NA
CASSQDSSGNTIYF
TGTGCCAGCAGCCAGGACAGCTCTGGAAACACCATATATTTT
>TRBV19|TRBJ2-3|NA|NA
CASSPSPSTSTQYF
TGTGCCAGTAGTCCTTCTCCTAGTACTTCTACGCAGTATTTT
>TRBV20-1|TRBJ2-7|NA|TRBD1
CSADGQGSYEQYF
TGCAGTGCTGACGGACAGGGTTCCTACGAGCAGTACTTC
>TRBV2|TRBJ2-3|once|NA
CASSHGLLTDTQYF
TGTGCCAGCAGTCATGGGCTCCTCACAGATACGCAGTATTTT
>TRBV20-1|TRBJ1-1|NA|TRBD1
CSARGGTGHNTEAFF
TGCAGTGCTAGAGGCGGGACAGGGCACAACACTGAAGCTTTCTTT
>TRBV7-8|TRBJ2-7|few|NA
CASSFDGQSSYEQYF
TGTGCCAGCAGCTTTGACGGACAAAGTTCCTACGAGCAGTACTTC
>TRBV7-2|TRBJ2-7|few|TRBD2
CASSPVGGFEQYF
TGTGCCAGCAGCCCAGTGGGAGGGTTCGAGCAGTACTTC
>TRBV24-1|TRBJ2-2|NA|NA
CATSGSAGNTGELFF
TGTGCCACCAGTGGTTCAGCCGGGAACACCGGGGAGCTGTTTTTT
>TRBV7-8|TRBJ1-2|few|NA
CASSPQDHYGYTF
TGTGCCAGCAGCCCACAGGACCACTATGGCTACACCTTC
>TRBV6-1|TRBJ1-2|NA|NA
CASSDLAPDYYGYTF
TGTGCCAGCAGTGATCTAGCCCCGGACTACTATGGCTACACCTTC
>TRBV2|TRBJ2-2|NA|TRBD1
CASETGTNTGELFF
TGTGCCAGCGAGACAGGGACCAACACCGGGGAGCTGTTTTTT
>TRBV28|TRBJ2-7|NA|NA
CASSLGLGRSSYEQYF
TGTGCCAGCAGTTTAGGCTTGGGCAGAAGCTCCTACGAGCAGTACTTC
>TRBV7-2|TRBJ2-3|few|NA
CASSLGGTDTQYF
TGTGCCAGCAGCCTTGGGGGGACAGATACGCAGTATTTT
>TRBV5-8|TRBJ1-1|NA|TRBD1
CASRTRGRRGLLF
TGTGCCAGCAGGACCAGGGGGAGACGGGGGCTACTCTTT
>TRBV6-4|TRBJ2-5|few|TRBD2
CASSALYGGAQYF
TGTGCCAGCAGTGCTCTATATGGGGGGGCCCAGTACTTC